Sequencing of this T cell receptor beta chain was carried out in a study of CD8 T cells in Susac syndrome. The CDR3 consists of 16 residues. J lost 5 bases, V lost 4 bases, and 10 bases had no gene match. Per germline, CDR1 SEHNR and CDR2 FQNEAQ (reference sequence). This clonotype was counted once. Reverse transcription of roughly 0.5 to 1 ug RNA used random hexamers. An immunoSEQ multiplex PCR generated amplified TCR beta CDR3 products spanning 54 Vbeta and 13 Jbeta. A single record per CDR3 protein comes from TCRdb applying MiXCR to the immunoSEQ multiplex PCR reads. The data hold some 130,000 distinct CDR3 sequences, with 75% to 90% observed a single time. High-throughput TCR beta sequencing covered peripheral CD8+ and CD4+ T cells. In the multiple sclerosis control group, patients were treatment-naive and had stable or active relapsing-remitting disease. The CD8+ and CD4+ T cells were negatively isolated, with the TEMRA cells enriched by FACS.

This rearrangement joins TRBV7-9 to TRBJ1-1; TRBD1 agrees at 10 bases. The origin of this receptor is a human donor with multiple sclerosis. The specimen sequenced was CD8+ T cells from PBMCs. Here the CDR3 reads CASSSRGGQGRTEAFF. In nucleotides, the CDR3 is TGTGCCAGCAGCTCCAGAGGGGGACAGGGGAGAACTGAAGCTTTCTTT.